The 10 T cell receptor beta chains below were found in one sample sequenced in a study of OX40 agonist ivuxolimab in advanced cancers. Using immunoSEQ multiplex PCR, the repertoire was profiled, and TCRdb retains in-frame clones only, with some absent. The sample lists some 77,000 clones; around 87% were seen once. The material sequenced was CD4+ or CD8+ T cells sorted from blood, taken in a trial of the OX40 agonist ivuxolimab. The receptors shown here come from an adult with an advanced solid tumor such as melanoma, head and neck, liver or kidney cancer.

This sequence joins TRBV2 and TRBJ1-4; D call uncertain. CDR1 SNHLY and CDR2 FYNNEI come from the germline V gene. CDR3 length: 12 amino acids. V shed 6 bases and J shed 8 bases, with 10 bases lying between them. CDR3 bases: TGTGCCAGCAGAAACGGTGGGGAAAAACTGTTTTTT. Translated, it gives CASRNGGEKLFF.

The genes are TRBV29-1 and TRBJ1-2; D not resolved. The CDR3 totals 12 residues. The ends were cut back, 1 base at V and 6 bases at J, with 9 bases in the middle. Germline V CDR1 and CDR2: SQVTM, ANQGSEA. This CDR3 reads CSVEGGGDGYTF. The DNA for the CDR3 is TGCAGCGTTGAAGGAGGAGGCGATGGCTACACCTTC.

The rearrangement uses TRBV5-1 and TRBJ1-4, with D possibly being TRBD1 (6 bases). V lost 4 bases and J lost 7, with 14 bases in between. The CDR3 spans 14 residues. CDR1 and CDR2 from the germline V gene are SGHRS and YFSETQ. In DNA, the CDR3 is TGCGCCAGCAGCCCTTCAGGGGACGGTGAAAAACTGTTTTTT. As protein: CASSPSGDGEKLFF.

The rearrangement uses TRBV7-2 and TRBJ1-2, with 7 bases aligning to TRBD1. Germline V CDR1 and CDR2: SGHTA, FQGNSA. V gave up 10 bases and J gave up 7 bases; unmatched junction bases: 12. The CDR3 has 13 residues. For the CDR3, the DNA is TGTGCCACCCTCCGGGGCCAGGGGGGTGGCTACACCTTC. It yields the protein CATLRGQGGGYTF.

The chain is built from TRBV18 and TRBJ2-1; 7 bases map to TRBD2. The CDR3 runs to 17 residues. V shed 3 bases, J shed 0 bases, and the junction held 8 bases outside the gene matches. CDR1 is KGHSH and CDR2 is LQKENI in the germline V gene. This CDR3 is CASSPPRSGLSYNEQFF. CDR3 bases: TGTGCCAGCTCACCCCCACGTAGCGGGCTCTCCTACAATGAGCAGTTCTTC. The full variable domain, in which reference TRBV18 and TRBJ2-1 provide the parts outside the CDR3, is NAGVMQNPRHLVRRRGQEARLRCSPMKGHSHVYWYRQLPEEGLKFMVYLQKENIIDESGMPKERFSAEFPKEGPSILRIQQVVRGDSAAYFCASSPPRSGLSYNEQFFGPGTRLTVL.

CDR3 sequence: CASSQGTRSYNEQFF. CDR3 bases: TGCGCCAGCAGCCAAGGGACTCGTAGCTACAATGAGCAGTTCTTC. This chain uses TRBV4-1 with TRBJ2-1, with D maybe TRBD2 (5 bases). The CDR3 contains 15 residues. Deletions cut 1 base from V and 3 bases from J, with 10 bases between. CDR1 MGHRA and CDR2 YSYEKL come from the germline V gene.

V gene TRBV10-3 combines with J gene TRBJ2-1, with a tentative D call TRBD2 (5 bases). From germline, CDR1 is ENHRY and CDR2 SYGVKD. V was shortened by 6 bases and J by 3 bases, with 6 bases between the two germline ends. This CDR3 region has 12 residues. CDR3 sequence reads: CAISTSYNEQFF. The CDR3 region has the DNA TGTGCCATCAGCACTAGCTACAATGAGCAGTTCTTC.

The chain recombines TRBV5-4 with TRBJ1-1; TRBD1 matches at 7 bases. The germline V gene has CDR1 SGHNT and CDR2 YYREEE (reference sequence). After removal of 4 bases from V and 7 bases from J, the junction contained 7 bases not matched to a gene. This CDR3 has 13 residues. As DNA, the CDR3 is TGTGCCAGCAGCCTTGACAGGGTCGGTGAAGCTTTCTTT. Its translation is CASSLDRVGEAFF.

V gene TRBV30 combines with J gene TRBJ1-3, with D unresolved. The germline V gene has CDR1 GTSNPN and CDR2 SVGIG (reference sequence). Trimming left V 3 bases short and J 9 bases short, with 12 bases between. The CDR3 length is 12 residues. The CDR3 region has the DNA TGTGCCTGGAGCCCGGTGGGATCCACCATATATTTT. It translates to CAWSPVGSTIYF. Full variable domain (rest looked up from reference TRBV30 and TRBJ1-3): SQTIHQWPATLVQPVGSPLSLECTVEGTSNPNLYWYRQAAGRGLQLLFYSVGIGQISSEVPQNLSASRPQDRQFILSSKKLLLSDSGFYLCAWSPVGSTIYFGEGSWLTVV.

The genes are TRBV21-1 and TRBJ2-7; TRBD1, the table's D call, was not compared with the DNA. TRBV21-1 is designated a pseudogene. The CDR3 extends over 12 amino acids. CDR3 nucleotide sequence: TGTGCCAGCAGCAAAGACAGCTACGAGCAGTACTTC. Amino acids: CASSKDSYEQYF.